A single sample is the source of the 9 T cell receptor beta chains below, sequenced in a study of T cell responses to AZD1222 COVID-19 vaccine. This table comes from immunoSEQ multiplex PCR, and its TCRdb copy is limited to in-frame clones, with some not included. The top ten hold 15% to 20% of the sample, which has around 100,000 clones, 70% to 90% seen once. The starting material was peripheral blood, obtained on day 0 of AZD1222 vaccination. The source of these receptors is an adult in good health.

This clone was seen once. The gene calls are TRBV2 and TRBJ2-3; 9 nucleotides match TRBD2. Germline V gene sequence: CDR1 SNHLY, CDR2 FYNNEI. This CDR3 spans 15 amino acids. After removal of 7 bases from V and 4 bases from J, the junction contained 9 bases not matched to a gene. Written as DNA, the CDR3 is TGTGCCAGCAAACGAGGGGTAGCGGGAGCAGATACGCAGTATTTT. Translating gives CASKRGVAGADTQYF.

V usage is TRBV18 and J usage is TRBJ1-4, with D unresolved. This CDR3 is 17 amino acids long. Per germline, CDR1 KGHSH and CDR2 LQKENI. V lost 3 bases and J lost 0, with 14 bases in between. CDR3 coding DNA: TGTGCCAGCTCACCCCAGGCACAGCTCGCAACTAATGAAAAACTGTTTTTT. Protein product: CASSPQAQLATNEKLFF.

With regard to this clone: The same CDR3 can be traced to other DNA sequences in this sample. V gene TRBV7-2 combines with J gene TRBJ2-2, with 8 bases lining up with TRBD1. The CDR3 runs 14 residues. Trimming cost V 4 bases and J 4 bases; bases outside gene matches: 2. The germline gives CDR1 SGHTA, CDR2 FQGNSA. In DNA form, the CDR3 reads TGTGCCAGCAGCTCTGGACAGGGCACCGGGGAGCTGTTTTTT. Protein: CASSSGQGTGELFF.

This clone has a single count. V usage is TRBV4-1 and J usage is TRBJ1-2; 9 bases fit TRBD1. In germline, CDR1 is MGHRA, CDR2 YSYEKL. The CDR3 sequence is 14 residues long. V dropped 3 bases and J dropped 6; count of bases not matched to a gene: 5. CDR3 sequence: CASSHLTGGDGYTF. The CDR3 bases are TGCGCCAGCAGCCACCTGACAGGGGGGGATGGCTACACCTTC.

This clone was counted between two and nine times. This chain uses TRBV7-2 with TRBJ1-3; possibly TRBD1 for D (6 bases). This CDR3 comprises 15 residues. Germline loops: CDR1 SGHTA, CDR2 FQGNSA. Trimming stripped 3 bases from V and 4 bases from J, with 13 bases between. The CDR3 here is CASSFQGQSGNTIYF. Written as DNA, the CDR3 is TGTGCCAGCAGCTTCCAGGGGCAATCAGGAAACACCATATATTTT. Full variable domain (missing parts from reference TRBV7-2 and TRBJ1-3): GAGVSQSPSNKVTEKGKDVELRCDPISGHTALYWYRQSLGQGLEFLIYFQGNSAPDKSGLPSDRFSAERTGGSVSTLTIQRTQQEDSAVYLCASSFQGQSGNTIYFGEGSWLTVV.

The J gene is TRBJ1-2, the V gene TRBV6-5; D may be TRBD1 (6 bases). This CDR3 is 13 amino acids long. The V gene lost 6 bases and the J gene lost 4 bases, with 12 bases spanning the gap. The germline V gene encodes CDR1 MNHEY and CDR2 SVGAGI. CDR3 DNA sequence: TGTGCCAGCAGGGCAGGGGAACCCTATGGCTACACCTTC. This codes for CASRAGEPYGYTF.

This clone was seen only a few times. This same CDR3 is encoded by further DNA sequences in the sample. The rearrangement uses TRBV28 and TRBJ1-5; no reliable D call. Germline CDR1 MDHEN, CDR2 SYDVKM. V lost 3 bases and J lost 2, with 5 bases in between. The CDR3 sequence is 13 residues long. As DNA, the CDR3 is TGTGCCAGCAGTTTCCCCGGCAATCAGCCCCAGCATTTT. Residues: CASSFPGNQPQHF.

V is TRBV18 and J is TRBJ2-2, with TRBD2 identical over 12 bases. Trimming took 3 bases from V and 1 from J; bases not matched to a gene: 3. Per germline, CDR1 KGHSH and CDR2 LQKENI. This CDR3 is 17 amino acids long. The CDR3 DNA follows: TGTGCCAGCTCACCTCTGACTAGCGGGGGGAACACCGGGGAGCTGTTTTTT. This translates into CASSPLTSGGNTGELFF.

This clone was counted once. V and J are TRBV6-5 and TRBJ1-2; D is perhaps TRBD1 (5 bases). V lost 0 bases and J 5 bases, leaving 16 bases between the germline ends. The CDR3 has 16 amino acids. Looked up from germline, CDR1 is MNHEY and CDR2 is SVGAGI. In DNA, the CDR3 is TGTGCCAGCAGTTACTCGGGCCAGTTGGGACCTTATGGCTACACCTTC. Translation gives CASSYSGQLGPYGYTF.